This record concerns one T cell receptor (beta chain) sequence. The antigen is not known. The sample originates from a study of radiation and T cells in renal cell carcinoma. Study-level results: Pretreatment tumor biopsies were lacking, so baseline clonotypes are unknown. In blood, top tumor clones expanded by 2 weeks, shrinking by 4.

Clones were read by immunoSEQ multiplex PCR, and TCRdb kept only the in-frame ones, dropping some. The data show about 64,000 clones, with around three quarters seen just once and approximately 7% held by the top ten. The V gene's germline CDR1 is LNHDA and CDR2 SQIVND (reference sequence). This CDR3 has 14 amino acids. Deletions cut 1 base from V and 5 bases from J, with 11 bases between. Noted time point: blood 4 weeks post-SBRT, at nephrectomy. Noted treatment: 15 Gy SBRT to primary tumor, nephrectomy 4 weeks later. Nephrectomy followed 15 Gy stereotactic body radiation by 4 weeks. This chain joins TRBV19 and TRBJ1-1, with a tentative D call TRBD1 (5 bases). The sequencing here drew on blood, taken from a patient whose treatment included radiotherapy and nephrectomy. The receptor comes from a man between 60 and 75 years old with renal cell carcinoma. The chain's CDR3 is CASSIGWGRTEAFF. The CDR3 DNA follows: TGTGCCAGTAGTATAGGTTGGGGACGGACTGAAGCTTTCTTT. Variable domain in full (rest from reference TRBV19 and TRBJ1-1): DGGITQSPKYLFRKEGQNVTLSCEQNLNHDAMYWYRQDPGQGLRLIYYSQIVNDFQKGDIAEGYSVSREKKESFPLTVTSAQKNPTAFYLCASSIGWGRTEAFFGQGTRLTVV.